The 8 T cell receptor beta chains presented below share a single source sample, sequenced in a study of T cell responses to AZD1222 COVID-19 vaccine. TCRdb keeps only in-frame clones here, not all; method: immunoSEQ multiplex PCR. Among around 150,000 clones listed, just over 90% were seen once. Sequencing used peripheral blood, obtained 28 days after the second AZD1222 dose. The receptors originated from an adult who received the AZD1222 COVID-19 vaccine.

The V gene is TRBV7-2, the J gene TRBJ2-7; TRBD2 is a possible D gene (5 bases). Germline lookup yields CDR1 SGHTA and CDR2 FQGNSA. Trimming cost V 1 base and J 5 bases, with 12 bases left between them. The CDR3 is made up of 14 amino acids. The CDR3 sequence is CASSLVSGKNEQYF. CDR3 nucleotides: TGTGCCAGCAGCTTAGTGTCGGGGAAGAACGAGCAGTACTTC.

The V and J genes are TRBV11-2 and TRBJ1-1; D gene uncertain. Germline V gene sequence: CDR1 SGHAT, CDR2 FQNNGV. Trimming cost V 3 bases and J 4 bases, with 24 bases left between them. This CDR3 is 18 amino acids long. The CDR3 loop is CASSLSIREDWVGTEAFF. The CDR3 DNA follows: TGTGCCAGCAGCTTGTCAATCAGAGAGGACTGGGTCGGCACTGAAGCTTTCTTT.

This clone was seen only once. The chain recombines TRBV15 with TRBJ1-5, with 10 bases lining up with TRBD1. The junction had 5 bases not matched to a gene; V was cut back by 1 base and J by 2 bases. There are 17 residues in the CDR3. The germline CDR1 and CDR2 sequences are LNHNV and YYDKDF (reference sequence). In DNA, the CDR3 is TGTGCCACCAGCAGAGTTGCCGGGACAGGGGGCAATCAGCCCCAGCATTTT. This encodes CATSRVAGTGGNQPQHF.

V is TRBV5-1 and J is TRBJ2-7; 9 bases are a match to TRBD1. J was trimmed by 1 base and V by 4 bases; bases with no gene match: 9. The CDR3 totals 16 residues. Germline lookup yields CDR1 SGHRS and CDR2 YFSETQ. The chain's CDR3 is CASSRLAGTGSYEQYF. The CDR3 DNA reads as TGCGCCAGCAGCAGACTCGCCGGGACAGGGTCCTACGAGCAGTACTTC.

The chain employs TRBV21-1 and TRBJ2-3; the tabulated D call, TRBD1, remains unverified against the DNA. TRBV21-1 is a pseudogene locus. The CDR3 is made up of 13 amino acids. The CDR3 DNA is TGTGCCAGCAGCATGACAGTGGACCATACGCAGTATTTT. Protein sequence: CASSMTVDHTQYF.

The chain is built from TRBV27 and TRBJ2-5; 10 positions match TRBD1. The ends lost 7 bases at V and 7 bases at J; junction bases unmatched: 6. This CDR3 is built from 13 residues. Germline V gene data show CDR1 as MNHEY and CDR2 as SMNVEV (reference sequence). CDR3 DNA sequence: TGTGCCAGCACAGACAGGGGGCAGGGGACCCAGTACTTC. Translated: CASTDRGQGTQYF.

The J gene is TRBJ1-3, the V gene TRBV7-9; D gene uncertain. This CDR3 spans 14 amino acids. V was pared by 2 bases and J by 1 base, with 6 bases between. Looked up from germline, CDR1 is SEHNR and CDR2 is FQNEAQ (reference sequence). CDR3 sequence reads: CASSLLVSGNTIYF. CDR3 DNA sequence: TGTGCCAGCAGCTTACTGGTATCTGGAAACACCATATATTTT.

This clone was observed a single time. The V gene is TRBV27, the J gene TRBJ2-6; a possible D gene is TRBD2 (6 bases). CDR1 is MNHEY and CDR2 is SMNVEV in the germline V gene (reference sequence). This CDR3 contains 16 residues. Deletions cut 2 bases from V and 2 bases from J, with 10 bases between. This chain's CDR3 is CASSLNSGAGANVLTF. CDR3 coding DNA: TGTGCCAGCAGTTTAAATTCGGGGGCTGGGGCCAACGTCCTGACTTTC. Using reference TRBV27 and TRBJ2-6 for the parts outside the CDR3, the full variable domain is EAQVTQNPRYLITVTGKKLTVTCSQNMNHEYMSWYRQDPGLGLRQIYYSMNVEVTDKGDVPEGYKVSRKEKRNFPLILESPSPNQTSLYFCASSLNSGAGANVLTFGAGSRLTVL.